The source of this T cell receptor (beta chain) is a study of CD8 T cells in Susac syndrome. Random hexamers were used to reverse transcribe an amount of about 0.45 to 1 ug RNA. TCRdb analysed the immunoSEQ multiplex PCR reads with MiXCR anew, one entry per CDR3 protein. The sample has more than 95,000 distinct CDR3 sequences; about 92% are singletons. V lost 5 bases and J 3 bases, leaving 13 bases between the germline ends. CDR1 and CDR2 (germline): SGHAT, FQNNGV. The CDR3 is 14 amino acids. TCR beta from blood CD8+ and CD4+ T cells was sequenced. The multiple sclerosis controls consisted of treatment-naive patients with relapsing-remitting disease, either stable or active.

This sequence joins TRBV11-2 and TRBJ2-5, with D possibly called TRBD1 or TRBD2 (5 bases each). This clonotype originated in a human donor with multiple sclerosis. The sequenced sample consisted of CD4+ T cells from PBMCs. CDR3 in amino acids: CASSLGTGKETQYF. Here the CDR3 DNA reads TGTGCCAGCAGCCTCGGGACGGGGAAAGAGACCCAGTACTTC.